A selection of T cell receptor beta chains follows, all from one sample in a study of regulatory T cells in long-lasting Graves disease. TCRdb analysed the multiplex PCR reads with MiXCR anew, one entry per CDR3 protein. Among about 560,000 distinct CDR3 sequences listed, roughly 15% were seen once. This sample was shared with a second study, whose subject was T cells in Graves' hyperthyroidism and ophthalmopathy.

The material was peripheral blood mononuclear cells (PBMCs), obtained at new diagnosis, from a patient treated with antithyroid drugs. The receptors were gathered from a young man with Graves disease. Both conserved end residues are part of each CDR3. The D gene is left open where the match is weak. A row's size may be missing; if present it is once, few, many or a size class.

abundance	j_gene	v_gene	d_gene	CDR3aa	CDR3nt
-	TRBJ1-2	TRBV4-2	-	CASSQEDSNYGYTF	TGTGCCAGCAGCCAGGAAGACAGTAACTATGGCTACACCTTC
-	TRBJ2-1	TRBV7-8	-	CASSLYPSGGAEVSYNEQFF	TGTGCCAGCAGCTTATACCCCTCAGGAGGAGCGGAGGTCTCCTACAATGAGCAGTTCTTC
few	TRBJ1-1	TRBV5-6	-	CASSSPGSPNTEAFF	TGTGCCAGCAGCTCCCCGGGATCCCCGAACACTGAAGCTTTCTTT
-	TRBJ1-2	TRBV28	TRBD1	CASSPRTGTANYGYAF	TGTGCCAGCAGTCCGCGAACTGGGACAGCTAACTATGGCTACGCCTTC
many	TRBJ1-1	TRBV12-3/TRBV12-4	-	CASTRSGGGGTEAFF	TGTGCCAGCACCCGGTCCGGGGGGGGGGGGACTGAAGCTTTCTTT
many	TRBJ1-5	TRBV19	-	CASSDPGNQPQHF	TGTGCCAGTAGTGATCCCGGGAATCAGCCCCAGCATTTT
many	TRBJ2-7	TRBV20-1	TRBD2	CSALRAGLIYEQYF	TGCAGTGCCCTGAGGGCGGGACTAATCTACGAGCAGTACTTC
-	TRBJ2-1	TRBV20-1	-	CSARDRDWGGVNEQFF	TGCAGTGCTAGAGATCGGGACTGGGGAGGTGTCAATGAGCAGTTCTTC
few	TRBJ1-2	TRBV6-5	-	CASSWDNPGHPDYGYTF	TGTGCCAGCAGTTGGGATAACCCGGGACACCCGGACTATGGCTACACCTTC
-	TRBJ1-4	TRBV5-1	TRBD1	CASSFGNPPGQANEKLFF	TGCGCCAGCAGCTTCGGTAATCCCCCGGGACAGGCTAATGAAAAACTGTTTTTT
many	TRBJ1-5	TRBV11-2	TRBD1	CASSLEGGWDQPQHF	TGTGCCAGCAGCTTAGAAGGGGGCTGGGATCAGCCCCAGCATTTT
-	TRBJ2-7	TRBV29-1	-	CSVLSGTFSYEQYF	TGCAGCGTCCTCTCCGGGACATTCTCCTACGAGCAGTACTTC
many	TRBJ2-7	TRBV20-1	TRBD2	CSARSSGSNEQYF	TGCAGTGCTCGGTCTAGCGGGAGTAACGAGCAGTACTTC
-	TRBJ2-1	TRBV6-1	TRBD2	CASSEGTSGNEQFF	TGTGCCAGCAGTGAAGGGACTAGCGGCAATGAGCAGTTCTTC
many	TRBJ2-2	TRBV27	TRBD2	CASSYPSGRSGTGELFF	TGTGCCAGCAGTTACCCTAGCGGGAGGTCGGGCACCGGGGAGCTGTTTTTT
many	TRBJ1-1	TRBV11-2	-	CASSFATEAFF	TGTGCCAGCAGCTTTGCCACTGAAGCTTTCTTT
-	TRBJ1-5	TRBV30	-	CAWSSQRAFVPYSNQPQHF	TGTGCCTGGAGTTCACAACGGGCGTTCGTCCCATATAGCAATCAGCCCCAGCATTTT
many	TRBJ2-7	TRBV7-9	-	CASSLGQGRLSYEQYF	TGTGCCAGCAGCTTAGGCCAGGGACGGTTGTCCTACGAGCAGTACTTC
few	TRBJ2-3	TRBV7-8	-	CASSARTAITDTQYF	TGTGCCAGCAGCGCACGGACAGCAATAACAGATACGCAGTATTTT
few	TRBJ2-4	TRBV7-6	-	CASSLERGFKNIQYF	TGTGCCAGCAGCCTAGAGCGCGGATTCAAAAACATTCAGTACTTC
many	TRBJ2-3	TRBV11-2	TRBD2	CASSYTSGNTDTQYF	TGTGCCAGCAGCTATACTAGCGGGAACACAGATACGCAGTATTTT
many	TRBJ2-7	TRBV2	-	CASRWNEQYF	TGTGCCAGCAGGTGGAACGAGCAGTACTTC
few	TRBJ2-1	TRBV9	TRBD2	CASTLKGLAVNEQFF	TGTGCCAGCACCCTAAAGGGACTAGCGGTCAATGAGCAGTTCTTC
-	TRBJ2-3	TRBV6-2/TRBV6-3	TRBD1	CATAAGDRATQYF	TGTGCCACCGCGGCTGGGGACAGGGCCACGCAGTATTTT
few	TRBJ2-1	TRBV20-1	-	CSARGQRRHSYNEQFF	TGCAGTGCTAGAGGCCAGCGTAGACACTCCTACAATGAGCAGTTCTTC
many	TRBJ2-3	TRBV12-3/TRBV12-4	TRBD2	CASRPGGAFIDTQYF	TGTGCCAGTAGGCCCGGGGGGGCCTTTATAGATACGCAGTATTTT
-	TRBJ1-1	TRBV19	-	CASSIGYTEAFF	TGTGCCAGTAGTATCGGATACACTGAAGCTTTCTTT
-	TRBJ1-2	TRBV6-1	TRBD1	CANYRGGGYGYTF	TGTGCCAACTACAGGGGTGGGGGCTATGGCTACACCTTC
-	TRBJ2-1	TRBV11-3	TRBD2	CASSPTSGSYEQFF	TGTGCCAGCAGCCCCACTAGCGGGAGCTATGAGCAGTTCTTC